The following is a T cell receptor beta chain sequence with its context. Its antigen is not identified. Nashville, Tennessee was home to all donors, who were Caucasian adults. It was at deep level that the assay was run. Using immunoSEQ multiplex PCR, the repertoire was profiled, and TCRdb retains in-frame clones only, with some absent. The sample records about 2.4 million clones, approximately 94% being singletons. The sample originates from a study of shared clonotypes between healthy human individuals. Study-wide results and limits: The small donor group covered limited genetic and exposure diversity. Blood was the only sampled material, and tissue repertoires likely differ.

This receptor was identified in a man younger than 35 in good health. Input material: naive CD4+ T cells sorted from blood. Indicated subset: CD45RA+ positively selected.

The CDR3 region is CASSPYRVARTEAFF. For the CDR3, the DNA is TGTGCCAGCAGCCCCTACAGGGTGGCGCGGACTGAAGCTTTCTTT. The J gene is TRBJ1-1, the V gene TRBV7-2; D perhaps matches TRBD1 (6 bases). The CDR3 is made up of 15 amino acids. Deletions cut 5 bases from V and 5 bases from J, with 18 bases between. From germline, CDR1 is SGHTA and CDR2 FQGNSA.